This T cell receptor (beta chain) was profiled in a study of T-cell memory formation after mild COVID-19. This clonotype was found many times. The germline V gene encodes CDR1 SGHTA and CDR2 FQGNSA. V was clipped by 5 bases and J by 4 bases; unmatched bases: 5. The CDR3 covers 15 residues. TCRdb re-analysed the 5' RACE reads in MiXCR, keeping a single row per CDR3 protein. Among roughly 400,000 distinct CDR3 sequences listed, 15% to 20% were seen once. The V and J genes are TRBV7-2 and TRBJ2-1; 10 bases are shared with TRBD1. The clonotype comes from a man between 18 and 29 years old who had mild COVID-19 (a few samples of this study predate the infection). Cell type and time point are not known. The sample comprised PBMCs or a T cell subset sorted from them (not recorded which). The CDR3 loop is CASSQGQGKYNEQFF. The CDR3 DNA sequence: TGTGCCAGCAGCCAGGGACAGGGGAAATACAATGAGCAGTTCTTC.